Sequencing of this T cell receptor (beta chain) was carried out in a study of beta chain features in type 1 diabetes. In this sample, this clone turned up a few times. Expressed TCRB transcripts were sequenced because the isolated RNA had all been reverse transcribed beforehand. For naive, central memory and regulatory T cell samples, reads averaged roughly 3.7 million. Only in-frame clones appear in the TCRdb table, and some are missing; sequencing was by immunoSEQ multiplex PCR. The sample has hundreds of thousands of clones; approximately 9.9% are singletons. Using CD45RO/CCR7/CD25/CD127/CD95/CD27, CD4+ naive, central memory, regulatory and stem cell-like memory cells were sorted. Material for sequencing was naive CD4+ T cells from blood. The receptor was isolated from a woman aged 25 to 39 in good health.

CDR3 loop: CASTWLTGSVGEKLFF. The DNA of the CDR3 is TGTGCCAGCACTTGGCTGACAGGGAGTGTCGGTGAAAAACTGTTTTTT. The chain employs TRBV28 and TRBJ1-4, with 7 bases matching TRBD1. The CDR3 covers 16 residues. Germline lookup yields CDR1 MDHEN and CDR2 SYDVKM. The ends lost 7 bases at V and 7 bases at J; junction bases unmatched: 15.